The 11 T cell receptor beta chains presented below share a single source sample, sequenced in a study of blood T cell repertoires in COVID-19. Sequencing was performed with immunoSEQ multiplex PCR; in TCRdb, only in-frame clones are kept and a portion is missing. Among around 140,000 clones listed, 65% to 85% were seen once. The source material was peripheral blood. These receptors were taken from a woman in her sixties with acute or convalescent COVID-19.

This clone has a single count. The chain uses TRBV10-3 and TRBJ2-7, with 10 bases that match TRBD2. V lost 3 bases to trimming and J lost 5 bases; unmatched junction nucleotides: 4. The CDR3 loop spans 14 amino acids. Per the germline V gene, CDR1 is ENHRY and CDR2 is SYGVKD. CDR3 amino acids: CAISDRTSGHEQYF. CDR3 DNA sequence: TGTGCCATCAGTGACCGGACTAGCGGACACGAGCAGTACTTC.

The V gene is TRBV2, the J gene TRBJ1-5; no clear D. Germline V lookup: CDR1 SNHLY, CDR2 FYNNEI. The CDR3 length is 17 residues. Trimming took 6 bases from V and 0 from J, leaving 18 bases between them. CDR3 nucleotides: TGTGCCAGCAGATCTTCAGGTCTCCCCTTTAGCAATCAGCCCCAGCATTTT. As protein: CASRSSGLPFSNQPQHF.

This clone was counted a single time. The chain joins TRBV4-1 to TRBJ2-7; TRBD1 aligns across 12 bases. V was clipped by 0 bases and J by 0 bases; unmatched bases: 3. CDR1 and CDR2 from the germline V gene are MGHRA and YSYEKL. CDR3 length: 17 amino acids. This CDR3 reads CASSQEGTGGVSYEQYF. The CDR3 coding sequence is TGCGCCAGCAGCCAAGAGGGGACAGGGGGCGTCTCCTACGAGCAGTACTTC.

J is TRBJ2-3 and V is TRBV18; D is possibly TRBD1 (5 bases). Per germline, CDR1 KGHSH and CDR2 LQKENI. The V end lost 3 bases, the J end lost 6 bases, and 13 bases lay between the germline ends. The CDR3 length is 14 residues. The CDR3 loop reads CASSPRTRMDTQYF. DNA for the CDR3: TGTGCCAGCTCACCTAGGACACGTATGGATACGCAGTATTTT. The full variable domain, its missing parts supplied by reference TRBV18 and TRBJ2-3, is NAGVMQNPRHLVRRRGQEARLRCSPMKGHSHVYWYRQLPEEGLKFMVYLQKENIIDESGMPKERFSAEFPKEGPSILRIQQVVRGDSAAYFCASSPRTRMDTQYFGPGTRLTVL.

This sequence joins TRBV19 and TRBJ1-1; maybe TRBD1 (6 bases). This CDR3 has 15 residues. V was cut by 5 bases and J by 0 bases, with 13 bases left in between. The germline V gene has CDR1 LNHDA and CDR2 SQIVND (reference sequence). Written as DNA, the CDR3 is TGTGCCAGTAGTCCAGGGGTTAGGATGAACACTGAAGCTTTCTTT. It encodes CASSPGVRMNTEAFF.

As DNA, the CDR3 is TGCGCCAGCAGCCAGACAGGGACCACTGAAGCTTTCTTT. Its translation: CASSQTGTTEAFF. The gene calls are TRBV5-1 and TRBJ1-1; TRBD1 matches 7 bases. Unmatched junction bases numbered 4, after V lost 4 bases and J lost 4 bases. CDR3 length: 13 amino acids. Per germline, CDR1 SGHRS and CDR2 YFSETQ.

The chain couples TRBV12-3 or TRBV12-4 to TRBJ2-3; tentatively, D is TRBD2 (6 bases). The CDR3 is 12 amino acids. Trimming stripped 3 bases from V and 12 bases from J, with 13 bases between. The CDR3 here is CASSFIGTAQYF. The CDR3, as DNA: TGTGCCAGCAGTTTTATTGGGACTGCTCAGTATTTT.

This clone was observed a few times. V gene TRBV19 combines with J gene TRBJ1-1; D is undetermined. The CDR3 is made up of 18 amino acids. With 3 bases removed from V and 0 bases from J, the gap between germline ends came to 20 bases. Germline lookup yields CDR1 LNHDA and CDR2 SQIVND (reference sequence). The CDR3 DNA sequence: TGTGCCAGTAGTATGGTCTTTCAACCGAGTATAGTGAACACTGAAGCTTTCTTT. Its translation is CASSMVFQPSIVNTEAFF.

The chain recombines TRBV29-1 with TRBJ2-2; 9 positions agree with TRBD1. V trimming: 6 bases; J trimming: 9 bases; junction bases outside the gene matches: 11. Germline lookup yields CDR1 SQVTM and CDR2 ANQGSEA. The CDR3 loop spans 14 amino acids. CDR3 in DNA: TGCAGCGTGGAGGGGACAGGGCAATACAGGGAGCTGTTTTTT. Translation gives CSVEGTGQYRELFF.

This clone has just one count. Written as DNA, the CDR3 is TGTGCCAGCCGACGGGTGGGCTATGGCTACACCTTC. Protein product: CASRRVGYGYTF. V and J are TRBV21-1 and TRBJ1-2. TRBV21-1 is a pseudogene segment. The CDR3 has 12 amino acids.

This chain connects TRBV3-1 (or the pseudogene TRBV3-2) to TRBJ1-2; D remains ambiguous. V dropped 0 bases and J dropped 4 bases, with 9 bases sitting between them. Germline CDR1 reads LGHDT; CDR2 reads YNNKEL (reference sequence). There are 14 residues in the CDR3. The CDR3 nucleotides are TGTGCCAGCAGCCAAGATTTTGGAGGCTATGGCTACACCTTC. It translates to CASSQDFGGYGYTF.